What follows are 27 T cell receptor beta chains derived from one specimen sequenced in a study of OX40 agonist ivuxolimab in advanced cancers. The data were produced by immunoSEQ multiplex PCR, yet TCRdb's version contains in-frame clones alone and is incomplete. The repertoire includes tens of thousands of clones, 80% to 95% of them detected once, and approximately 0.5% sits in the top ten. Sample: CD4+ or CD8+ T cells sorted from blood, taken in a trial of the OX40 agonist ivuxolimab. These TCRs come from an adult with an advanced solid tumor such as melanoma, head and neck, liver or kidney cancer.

CDR3 sequence reads: CASSLLGAEDTQYF. CDR3 sequence (DNA): TGTGCCAGCAGCCTACTGGGGGCGGAGGATACGCAGTATTTT. The rearrangement joins TRBV7-3 to TRBJ2-3; a weak D match, TRBD1 (6 bases). The germline CDR1 and CDR2 sequences are SGHTA and FQGTGA. This CDR3 is 14 amino acids long. V lost 5 bases, J lost 6 bases, and 15 bases lay in between.

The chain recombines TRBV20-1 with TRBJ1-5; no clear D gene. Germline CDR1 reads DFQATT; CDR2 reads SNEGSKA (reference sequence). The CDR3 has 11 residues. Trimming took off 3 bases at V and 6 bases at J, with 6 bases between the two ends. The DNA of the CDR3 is TGCAGTGCTAGTTTGGGTCAGCCCCAGCATTTT. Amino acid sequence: CSASLGQPQHF.

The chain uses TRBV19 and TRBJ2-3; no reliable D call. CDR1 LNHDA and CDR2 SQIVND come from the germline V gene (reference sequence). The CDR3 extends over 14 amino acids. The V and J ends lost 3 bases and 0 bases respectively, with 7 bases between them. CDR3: CASSMPGSTDTQYF. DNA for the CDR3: TGTGCCAGTAGTATGCCAGGTAGCACAGATACGCAGTATTTT.

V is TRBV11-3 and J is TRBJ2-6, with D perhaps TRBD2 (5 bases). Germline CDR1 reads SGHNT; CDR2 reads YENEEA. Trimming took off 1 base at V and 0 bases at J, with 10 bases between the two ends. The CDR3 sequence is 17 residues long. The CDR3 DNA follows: TGTGCCAGCAGCTTAGGTGGAGGCCGCTCTGGGGCCAACGTCCTGACTTTC. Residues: CASSLGGGRSGANVLTF.

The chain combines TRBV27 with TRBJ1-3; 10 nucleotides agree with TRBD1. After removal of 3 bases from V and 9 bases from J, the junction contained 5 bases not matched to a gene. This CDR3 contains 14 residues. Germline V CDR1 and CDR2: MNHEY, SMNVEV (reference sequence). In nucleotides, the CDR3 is TGTGCCAGCAGTTTGACAGGGGGCCGGGGCACCATATATTTT. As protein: CASSLTGGRGTIYF.

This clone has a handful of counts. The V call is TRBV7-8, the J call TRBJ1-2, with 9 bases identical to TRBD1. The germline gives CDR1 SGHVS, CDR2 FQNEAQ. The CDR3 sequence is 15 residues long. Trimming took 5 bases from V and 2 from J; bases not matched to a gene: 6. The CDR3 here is CASSTRQGVNYGYTF. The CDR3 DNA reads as TGTGCCAGCAGCACCCGACAGGGGGTAAACTATGGCTACACCTTC.

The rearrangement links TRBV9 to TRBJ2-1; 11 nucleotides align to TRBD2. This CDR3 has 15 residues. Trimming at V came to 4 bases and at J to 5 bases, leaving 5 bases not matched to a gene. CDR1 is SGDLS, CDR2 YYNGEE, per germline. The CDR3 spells CASSTSGRTDNEQFF. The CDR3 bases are TGTGCCAGCAGCACTAGCGGGAGAACTGACAATGAGCAGTTCTTC.

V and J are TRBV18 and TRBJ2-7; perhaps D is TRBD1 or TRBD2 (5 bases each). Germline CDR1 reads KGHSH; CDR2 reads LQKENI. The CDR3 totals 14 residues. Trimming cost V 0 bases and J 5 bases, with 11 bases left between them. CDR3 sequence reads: CASSPPEGTHEQYF. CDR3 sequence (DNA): TGTGCCAGCTCACCACCGGAAGGGACCCACGAGCAGTACTTC.

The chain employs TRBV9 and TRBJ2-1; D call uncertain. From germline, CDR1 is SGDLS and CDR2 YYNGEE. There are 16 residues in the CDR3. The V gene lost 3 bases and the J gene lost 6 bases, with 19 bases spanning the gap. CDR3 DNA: TGTGCCAGCAGCGACCGACCTGTCCCCCCCGGCAATGAGCAGTTCTTC. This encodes CASSDRPVPPGNEQFF.

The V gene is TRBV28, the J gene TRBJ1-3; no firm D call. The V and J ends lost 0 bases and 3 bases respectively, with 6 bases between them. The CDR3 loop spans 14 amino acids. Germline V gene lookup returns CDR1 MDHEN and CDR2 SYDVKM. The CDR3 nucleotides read TGTGCCAGCAGTTTATGGGTGAGTGGAAACACCATATATTTT. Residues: CASSLWVSGNTIYF.

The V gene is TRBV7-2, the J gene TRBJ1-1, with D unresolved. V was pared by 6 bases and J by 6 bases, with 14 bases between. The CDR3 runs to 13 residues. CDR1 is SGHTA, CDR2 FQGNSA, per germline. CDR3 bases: TGTGCCAGCAGTCGAGACAAGAGCTCTGAAGCTTTCTTT. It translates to CASSRDKSSEAFF.

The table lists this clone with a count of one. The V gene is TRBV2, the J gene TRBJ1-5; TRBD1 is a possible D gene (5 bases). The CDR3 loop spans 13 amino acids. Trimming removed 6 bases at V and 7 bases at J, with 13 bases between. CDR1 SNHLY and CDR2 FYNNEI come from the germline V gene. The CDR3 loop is CASRGLGDQPQHF. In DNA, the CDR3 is TGTGCCAGCAGAGGATTGGGGGACCAGCCCCAGCATTTT.

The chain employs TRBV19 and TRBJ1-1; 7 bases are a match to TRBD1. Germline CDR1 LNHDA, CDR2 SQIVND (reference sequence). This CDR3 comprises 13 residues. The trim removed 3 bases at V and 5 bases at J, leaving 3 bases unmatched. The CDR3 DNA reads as TGTGCCAGTAGTATGGGCAGGGGGACTGAAGCTTTCTTT. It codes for CASSMGRGTEAFF.

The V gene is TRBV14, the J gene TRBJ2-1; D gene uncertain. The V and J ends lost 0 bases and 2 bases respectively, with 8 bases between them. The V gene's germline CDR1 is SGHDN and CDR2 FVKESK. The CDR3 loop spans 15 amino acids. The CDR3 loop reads CASSQERWAYNEQFF. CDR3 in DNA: TGTGCCAGCAGCCAAGAACGCTGGGCCTACAATGAGCAGTTCTTC.

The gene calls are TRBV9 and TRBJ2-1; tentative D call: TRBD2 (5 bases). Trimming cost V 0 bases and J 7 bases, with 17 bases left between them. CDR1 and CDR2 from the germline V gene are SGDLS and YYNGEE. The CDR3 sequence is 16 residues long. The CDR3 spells CASSVAPRLAENEQFF. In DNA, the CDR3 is TGTGCCAGCAGCGTAGCTCCACGTCTAGCCGAGAATGAGCAGTTCTTC.

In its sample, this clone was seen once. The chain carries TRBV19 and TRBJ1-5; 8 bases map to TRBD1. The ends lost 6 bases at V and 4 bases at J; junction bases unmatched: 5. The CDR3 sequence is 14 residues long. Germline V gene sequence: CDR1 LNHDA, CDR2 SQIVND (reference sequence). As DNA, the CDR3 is TGTGCCAGTAGGACAGGGGAAGGGAATCAGCCCCAGCATTTT. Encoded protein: CASRTGEGNQPQHF.

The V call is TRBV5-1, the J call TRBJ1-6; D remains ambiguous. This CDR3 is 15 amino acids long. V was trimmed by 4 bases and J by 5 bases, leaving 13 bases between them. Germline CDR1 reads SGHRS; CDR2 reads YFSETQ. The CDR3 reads CASSHDPGDNSPLHF. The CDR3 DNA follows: TGCGCCAGCAGCCATGATCCCGGAGATAATTCACCCCTCCACTTT.

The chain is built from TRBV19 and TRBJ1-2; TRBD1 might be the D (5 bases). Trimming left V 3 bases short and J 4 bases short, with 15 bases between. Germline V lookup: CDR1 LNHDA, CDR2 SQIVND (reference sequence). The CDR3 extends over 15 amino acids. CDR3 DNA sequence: TGTGCCAGTAGTATGGGGAGACAGCGATTCTATGGCTACACCTTC. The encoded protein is CASSMGRQRFYGYTF. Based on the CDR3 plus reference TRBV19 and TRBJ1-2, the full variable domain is DGGITQSPKYLFRKEGQNVTLSCEQNLNHDAMYWYRQDPGQGLRLIYYSQIVNDFQKGDIAEGYSVSREKKESFPLTVTSAQKNPTAFYLCASSMGRQRFYGYTFGSGTRLTVV.

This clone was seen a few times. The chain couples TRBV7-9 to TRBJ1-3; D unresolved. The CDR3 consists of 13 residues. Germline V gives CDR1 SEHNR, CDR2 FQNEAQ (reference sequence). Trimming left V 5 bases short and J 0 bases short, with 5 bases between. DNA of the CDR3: TGTGCCAGCAGCCCTGACTCTGGAAACACCATATATTTT. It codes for CASSPDSGNTIYF.

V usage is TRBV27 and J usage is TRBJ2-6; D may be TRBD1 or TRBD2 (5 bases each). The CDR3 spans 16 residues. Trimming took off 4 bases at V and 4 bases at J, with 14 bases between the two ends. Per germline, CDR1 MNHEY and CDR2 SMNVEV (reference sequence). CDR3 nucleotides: TGTGCCAGCAGTTGGTCAGGGACGCCAGGGGCCAACGTCCTGACTTTC. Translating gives CASSWSGTPGANVLTF. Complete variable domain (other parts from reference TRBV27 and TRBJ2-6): EAQVTQNPRYLITVTGKKLTVTCSQNMNHEYMSWYRQDPGLGLRQIYYSMNVEVTDKGDVPEGYKVSRKEKRNFPLILESPSPNQTSLYFCASSWSGTPGANVLTFGAGSRLTVL.

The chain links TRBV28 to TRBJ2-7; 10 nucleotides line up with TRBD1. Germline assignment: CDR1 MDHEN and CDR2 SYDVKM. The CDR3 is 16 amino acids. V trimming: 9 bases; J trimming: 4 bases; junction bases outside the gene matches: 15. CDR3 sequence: CASMRPRDRGVYEQYF. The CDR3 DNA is TGTGCCAGTATGAGACCCCGGGACAGGGGTGTTTACGAGCAGTACTTC.

CDR3 DNA sequence: TGTGCCAGTAGTATAGCCTCGACAGGGCGAGAGACCCAGTACTTC. Its translation: CASSIASTGRETQYF. The chain links TRBV19 to TRBJ2-5; 7 bases map to TRBD1. The CDR3 loop spans 15 amino acids. Trimming took 1 base from V and 4 from J; bases not matched to a gene: 6. CDR1 is LNHDA, CDR2 SQIVND, per germline (reference sequence).

The CDR3 loop reads CASSLVQGAIVANVLTF. The CDR3 DNA reads as TGCGCCAGCAGCTTGGTGCAGGGGGCGATTGTGGCCAACGTCCTGACTTTC. The V and J genes are TRBV5-1 and TRBJ2-6; 8 bases line up with TRBD1. Germline V gene data show CDR1 as SGHRS and CDR2 as YFSETQ. V was pared by 0 bases and J by 6 bases, with 8 bases of the junction left unmatched. The CDR3 has 17 residues.

This CDR3 is CASILTMGVREQFF. CDR3 in DNA: TGTGCCAGCATATTAACTATGGGGGTCAGGGAGCAGTTCTTC. The gene calls are TRBV7-2 and TRBJ2-1; D tentatively fits TRBD1 or TRBD2 (5 bases each). V was clipped by 7 bases and J by 10 bases, with 20 bases between them. The CDR3 has 14 residues. The V gene's germline CDR1 is SGHTA and CDR2 FQGNSA.

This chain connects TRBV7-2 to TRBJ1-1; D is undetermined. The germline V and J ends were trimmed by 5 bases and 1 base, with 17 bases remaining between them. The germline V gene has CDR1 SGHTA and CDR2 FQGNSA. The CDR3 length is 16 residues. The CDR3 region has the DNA TGTGCCAGCAGCCCCCAAAGCGGGTTAAGGAACACTGAAGCTTTCTTT. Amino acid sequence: CASSPQSGLRNTEAFF.

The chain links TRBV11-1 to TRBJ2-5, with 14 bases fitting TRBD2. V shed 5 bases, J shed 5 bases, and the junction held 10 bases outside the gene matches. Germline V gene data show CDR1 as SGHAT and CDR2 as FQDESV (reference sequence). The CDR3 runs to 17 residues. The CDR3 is CASSLGLAGDLVETQYF. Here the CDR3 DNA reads TGTGCCAGCAGCCTGGGACTAGCGGGAGACTTAGTGGAGACCCAGTACTTC.

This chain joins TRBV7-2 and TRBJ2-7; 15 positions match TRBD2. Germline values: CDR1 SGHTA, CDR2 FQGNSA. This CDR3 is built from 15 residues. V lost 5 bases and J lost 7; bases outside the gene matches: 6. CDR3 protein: CASSQGLAGGREQYF. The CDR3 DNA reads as TGTGCCAGCAGCCAGGGACTAGCGGGAGGACGGGAGCAGTACTTC.